The 26 T cell receptor beta chains in this list originate from one sample, sequenced in a study. From the 5' RACE reads, TCRdb called clonotypes with MiXCR, one entry per CDR3 protein. The table has approximately 37,000 distinct CDR3 sequences, approximately 17% seen once. The sequenced sample was naive CD4+ T cells sorted from a lymph node. Subset described: naive CD4+ T cells, CD4+CD45RA+CD25-. These receptors were collected from a female donor with breast cancer.

This clonotype was counted many times. The chain couples TRBV6-5 to TRBJ2-3; 9 nucleotides match TRBD1. The CDR3 sequence is 16 residues long. The J segment lost 4 bases and the V segment lost 2 bases, leaving 7 bases of the junction unmatched. Germline CDR1 is MNHEY and CDR2 is SVGAGI. The CDR3 nucleotides are TGTGCCAGCAGTTACGCCCCCGGGACAGGGTCAGATACGCAGTATTTT. Translated: CASSYAPGTGSDTQYF.

The chain combines TRBV7-2 with TRBJ2-4; either TRBD1 or TRBD2 may supply D (5 bases each). Trimming cost V 3 bases and J 6 bases, with 15 bases left between them. Looked up from germline, CDR1 is SGHTA and CDR2 is FQGNSA. The CDR3 spans 15 residues. The CDR3: CASSLGESEGNIQYF. The CDR3 DNA is TGTGCCAGCAGCTTGGGGGAGAGTGAGGGAAACATTCAGTACTTC.

This clonotype has just a few counts. A much bigger clone sits one base away, suggesting this may be a read error. The V call is TRBV5-1, the J call TRBJ2-6; no reliable D call. V was trimmed by 5 bases and J by 0 bases, leaving 9 bases between them. Germline CDR1 reads SGHRS; CDR2 reads YFSETQ. The CDR3 has 15 residues. This CDR3 reads CASRRQVSGANVLTF. As DNA, the CDR3 is TGCGCCAGCAGGCGTCAGGTCTCTGGGGCCAACGTCCTGACTTTC.

V usage is TRBV5-6 and J usage is TRBJ2-1; 10 nucleotides match TRBD2. CDR1 and CDR2 (germline): SGHDT, YYEEEE. The CDR3 is made up of 16 amino acids. Trimming cost V 0 bases and J 14 bases; bases outside gene matches: 14. CDR3 in amino acids: CASSLGWTSGLPLEFF. In nucleotides, the CDR3 is TGTGCCAGCAGCTTGGGTTGGACTAGCGGCCTCCCCCTGGAGTTCTTC.

This clonotype was counted ten times or more. The genes are TRBV7-3 and TRBJ2-5; the match to TRBD1 covers 7 bases. Trimming cost V 7 bases and J 5 bases; bases outside gene matches: 7. CDR1 SGHTA and CDR2 FQGTGA come from the germline V gene. The CDR3 is 13 residues long. CDR3 DNA: TGTGCCAGCACTAAGGGGGCTGGGGAGACCCAGTACTTC. Its protein product is CASTKGAGETQYF.

Only a few counts were recorded for this clonotype. V is TRBV29-1 and J is TRBJ1-4; D possibly corresponds to TRBD1 (5 bases). CDR3 length: 14 amino acids. Germline V gives CDR1 SQVTM, CDR2 ANQGSEA. Trimming cost V 4 bases and J 6 bases, with 15 bases left between them. The CDR3 here is CSVVVRAQHEKLFF. As DNA, the CDR3 is TGCAGCGTTGTGGTCAGGGCCCAGCATGAAAAACTGTTTTTT. Filled out from reference TRBV29-1 and TRBJ1-4, the complete variable domain reads SAVISQKPSRDICQRGTSLTIQCQVDSQVTMMFWYRQQPGQSLTLIATANQGSEATYESGFVIDKFPISRPNLTFSTLTVSNMSPEDSSIYLCSVVVRAQHEKLFFGSGTQLSVL.

This clonotype was counted many times. This rearrangement joins TRBV4-2 to TRBJ1-4; TRBD1 agrees at 9 bases. The CDR3 is 16 amino acids. Germline V lookup: CDR1 LGHNA, CDR2 YNFKEQ. The junction had 9 bases not matched to a gene; V was cut back by 3 bases and J by 7 bases. The CDR3, as DNA: TGTGCCAGCAGCCAGGGACCTCGGGACAGGGTTGAAAAACTGTTTTTT. Translating gives CASSQGPRDRVEKLFF.

The sample holds a few counts of this clonotype. The gene calls are TRBV6-1 and TRBJ2-5; D possibly matches TRBD1 or TRBD2 (6 bases each). The germline V gene encodes CDR1 MNHNS and CDR2 SASEGT. The V and J ends lost 6 bases and 9 bases respectively, with 23 bases between them. The CDR3 consists of 15 residues. CDR3 loop: CASSRGGTVRVAQYF. The CDR3 DNA sequence: TGTGCCAGCAGCCGAGGGGGGACGGTCCGGGTGGCCCAGTACTTC.

The rearrangement links TRBV7-6 to TRBJ2-1; a possible D gene is TRBD2 (7 bases). Per the germline V gene, CDR1 is SGHVS and CDR2 is FNYEAQ. V dropped 4 bases and J dropped 8 bases, with 15 bases sitting between them. The CDR3 totals 14 residues. CDR3 coding DNA: TGTGCCAGCAGCTCCGGGGCGGGGGCAGATGAGCAGTTCTTC. Encoded protein: CASSSGAGADEQFF.

A few counts support this clonotype. The gene calls are TRBV9 and TRBJ2-5, with D possibly TRBD2 on 5 matching bases. V was clipped by 4 bases and J by 4 bases, with 14 bases between them. The CDR3 contains 14 residues. Germline V gene lookup returns CDR1 SGDLS and CDR2 YYNGEE. The DNA for the CDR3 is TGTGCCAGCAGCTTACTTAGCGAGGGAGAGACCCAGTACTTC. It yields the protein CASSLLSEGETQYF.

The chain combines TRBV7-2 with TRBJ2-5; TRBD1 matches 9 bases. Germline lookup yields CDR1 SGHTA and CDR2 FQGNSA. Trimming removed 4 bases from V and 5 bases from J; junction bases left unmatched: 8. This CDR3 is 15 amino acids long. The CDR3 DNA reads TGTGCCAGCAGCTCCGACAGGGGGTTCGGGGAGACCCAGTACTTC. This codes for CASSSDRGFGETQYF. The variable domain in full, with the rest retrieved from reference TRBV7-2 and TRBJ2-5, is GAGVSQSPSNKVTEKGKDVELRCDPISGHTALYWYRQSLGQGLEFLIYFQGNSAPDKSGLPSDRFSAERTGGSVSTLTIQRTQQEDSAVYLCASSSDRGFGETQYFGPGTRLLVL.

This clonotype was observed a handful of times. This chain connects TRBV9 to TRBJ2-1; unclear D gene. CDR1 is SGDLS and CDR2 is YYNGEE in the germline V gene. Trimming stripped 2 bases from V and 7 bases from J, with 10 bases between. CDR3 size: 13 residues. CDR3 region: CASSVGPQNEQFF. CDR3 nucleotide sequence: TGTGCCAGCAGCGTTGGCCCCCAAAATGAGCAGTTCTTC.

This clonotype has a count of ten or more. This sequence joins TRBV10-3 and TRBJ2-2, with 9 bases identical to TRBD1. Germline V gives CDR1 ENHRY, CDR2 SYGVKD. This CDR3 is built from 12 residues. V was clipped by 10 bases and J by 6 bases; unmatched bases: 3. DNA for the CDR3: TGTGCCACCGACAGGGGGGCCGGGGAGCTGTTTTTT. Encoded protein: CATDRGAGELFF.

A few counts support this clonotype. The chain uses TRBV12-3 or TRBV12-4 and TRBJ2-3; D gene uncertain. This CDR3 has 15 residues. V was cut by 8 bases and J by 5 bases, with 20 bases left in between. The DNA of the CDR3 is TGTGCCAGCGTGCCCCCCGGCGGATGGGAAGATACGCAGTATTTT. This gives the protein CASVPPGGWEDTQYF.

The J gene is TRBJ1-4, the V gene TRBV7-9; D unclear. The V end was cut by 5 bases, the J end by 7 bases, with 8 bases between. The CDR3 is 12 amino acids. The germline gives CDR1 SEHNR, CDR2 FQNEAQ (reference sequence). The CDR3 nucleotides are TGTGCCAGCAGCCCAGGCAGTGAAAAACTGTTTTTT. Its translation is CASSPGSEKLFF.

This clonotype was seen a single time. Since a much larger clone is just one base distant, this may be a read error. This chain joins TRBV6-2 or TRBV6-3 and TRBJ1-5; 7 bases are a match to TRBD1. This CDR3 has 13 residues. From germline, CDR1 is MNHEY and CDR2 SVGEGT. The DNA of the CDR3 is TGTGTCAGCGACACAGGGGCATATCAGCCCCAGCATTTT. This gives the protein CVSDTGAYQPQHF.

This clonotype was counted many times. The chain combines TRBV28 with TRBJ1-4; TRBD1 agrees at 10 bases. This CDR3 contains 15 residues. Germline V lookup: CDR1 MDHEN, CDR2 SYDVKM. V shed 4 bases and J 8 bases; nucleotides not matched to a gene: 7. The CDR3: CASSSRDRGREKLFF. The CDR3 nucleotides read TGTGCCAGCAGTTCCCGGGACAGGGGAAGAGAAAAACTGTTTTTT. Supplemented by reference TRBV28 and TRBJ1-4, the full variable domain reads DVKVTQSSRYLVKRTGEKVFLECVQDMDHENMFWYRQDPGLGLRLIYFSYDVKMKEKGDIPEGYSVSREKKERFSLILESASTNQTSMYLCASSSRDRGREKLFFGSGTQLSVL.

At least ten counts were recorded for this clonotype. J is TRBJ2-3 and V is TRBV4-2; TRBD2 matches at 7 bases. Germline loops: CDR1 LGHNA, CDR2 YNFKEQ. The CDR3 sequence is 15 residues long. V gave up 0 bases and J gave up 5 bases; unmatched junction bases: 5. As DNA, the CDR3 is TGTGCCAGCAGCCAAGAAGAGCGGGGCGGAGATACGCAGTATTTT. It yields the protein CASSQEERGGDTQYF.

The V call is TRBV20-1, the J call TRBJ2-1, with a tentative D call TRBD2 (6 bases). The last part of the DNA fits TRBJ2-7 better; the J call may be wrong. Germline V lookup: CDR1 DFQATT, CDR2 SNEGSKA (reference sequence). The CDR3 length is 13 residues. The CDR3 region is CSARDGGIHEQYF. The CDR3 region has the DNA TGCAGTGCTAGAGATGGCGGGATCCATGAGCAGTACTTC.

This clonotype was picked up many times. This chain links TRBV20-1 with TRBJ2-5, with 8 positions matching TRBD2. The junction had 3 bases not matched to a gene; V was cut back by 7 bases and J by 5 bases. This CDR3 is 11 amino acids long. Per germline, CDR1 DFQATT and CDR2 SNEGSKA (reference sequence). CDR3 amino acids: CSVPGGETQYF. The CDR3 region has the DNA TGCAGTGTTCCGGGGGGGGAGACCCAGTACTTC.

This clonotype was counted between two and nine times. The chain employs TRBV6-5 and TRBJ2-5; D is possibly TRBD1 (6 bases). V was clipped by 5 bases and J by 0 bases, with 10 bases between them. The CDR3 runs to 14 residues. Germline CDR1 is MNHEY and CDR2 is SVGAGI. CDR3 DNA: TGTGCCAGCAGTCCCGACAGGAACCAAGAGACCCAGTACTTC. This sequence encodes CASSPDRNQETQYF.

This clonotype was detected only a few times. DNA for the CDR3: TGTGCCAGCAGCTTAGAAACTAGCGGGAGAACTACGCAGTATTTT. This gives the protein CASSLETSGRTTQYF. The J gene is TRBJ2-3, the V gene TRBV7-2; 11 bases fit TRBD2. Germline V lookup: CDR1 SGHTA, CDR2 FQGNSA. This CDR3 comprises 15 residues. V was clipped by 1 base and J by 8 bases; unmatched bases: 5.

V and J are TRBV6-5 and TRBJ1-1; TRBD1 is a possible D gene (6 bases). In germline, CDR1 is MNHEY, CDR2 SVGAGI. The CDR3 loop spans 15 amino acids. The ends were cut back, 6 bases at V and 3 bases at J, with 17 bases in the middle. For the CDR3, the DNA is TGTGCCAGCAGGTACAGGGCAGGTCTGGACACTGAAGCTTTCTTT. This sequence encodes CASRYRAGLDTEAFF.

The sample holds a few counts of this clonotype. The gene calls are TRBV27 and TRBJ1-5, with no clear D. Between the trimmed V and J ends, which lost 3 bases and 0 bases, there was a span of 6 bases. CDR3 length equals 14 residues. Looked up from germline, CDR1 is MNHEY and CDR2 is SMNVEV (reference sequence). Written as DNA, the CDR3 is TGTGCCAGCAGTTTCCGCGGTAGCAATCAGCCCCAGCATTTT. This translates into CASSFRGSNQPQHF.

The sample holds a few counts of this clonotype. The chain is built from TRBV7-2 and TRBJ2-1, with D perhaps TRBD1 or TRBD2 (6 bases each). Trimming took off 3 bases at V and 6 bases at J, with 18 bases between the two ends. Per germline, CDR1 SGHTA and CDR2 FQGNSA. The CDR3 totals 16 residues. The CDR3 region has the DNA TGTGCCAGCAGCTTCATGCCGGGGGCCTCAACCAATGAGCAGTTCTTC. Amino acids: CASSFMPGASTNEQFF.

This clonotype was detected ten times or more. V usage is TRBV12-3 or TRBV12-4 and J usage is TRBJ2-2, with 7 positions matching TRBD2. The CDR3 loop spans 14 amino acids. V lost 6 bases, J lost 7 bases, and 8 bases stayed unmatched. The CDR3 DNA sequence: TGTGCCAGCAGCCGCGGGAGTACCGACGGGGAGCTGTTTTTT. It specifies CASSRGSTDGELFF.